This entry lists 22 T cell receptor beta chains sequenced from one sample in a study of blood T cell repertoires in COVID-19. The assay was immunoSEQ multiplex PCR, and TCRdb's table has in-frame clones only and misses some. The sample has about 250,000 clones, around nine tenths seen once; the top ten hold 2% to 2.5%. The material sequenced was peripheral blood. Receptors were obtained from a woman between 35 and 50 years old who had recovered from COVID-19.

The chain recombines TRBV18 with TRBJ2-2; D may be TRBD1 (6 bases). The germline V gene encodes CDR1 KGHSH and CDR2 LQKENI. The ends were cut back, 2 bases at V and 3 bases at J, with 7 bases in the middle. The CDR3 spans 14 residues. In nucleotides, the CDR3 is TGTGCCAGCTCACCAGGACAGCACACCGGGGAGCTGTTTTTT. Translation: CASSPGQHTGELFF.

The rearrangement links TRBV27 to TRBJ2-7; 7 bases match TRBD1. The CDR3 is 14 amino acids. The germline V gene encodes CDR1 MNHEY and CDR2 SMNVEV (reference sequence). V dropped 5 bases and J dropped 3; count of bases not matched to a gene: 7. The CDR3 loop reads CASSRTGPDYEQYF. The CDR3 region has the DNA TGTGCCAGCAGTCGGACAGGTCCAGACTACGAGCAGTACTTC.

This clone has just a few counts. The chain combines TRBV6-4 with TRBJ2-1; 14 bases agree with TRBD2. J was trimmed by 8 bases and V by 4 bases; bases with no gene match: 1. Per germline, CDR1 MRHNA and CDR2 SNTAGT. The CDR3 length is 14 residues. The CDR3 protein is CASSGLAGGYEQFF. The CDR3 coding sequence is TGTGCCAGCAGTGGACTAGCGGGAGGGTATGAGCAGTTCTTC.

This chain joins TRBV5-8 and TRBJ2-7, with D maybe TRBD1 (5 bases). Trimming shortened V by 2 bases and J by 3 bases, and 12 bases separated the two germline ends. Germline V gene lookup returns CDR1 SGHTS and CDR2 YDEGEE. CDR3 length equals 14 residues. The DNA of the CDR3 is TGTGCCAGCAGCTTTGGGGCCCTTAACTACGAGCAGTACTTC. Protein: CASSFGALNYEQYF.

The V gene is TRBV9, the J gene TRBJ2-6; TRBD2 agrees at 14 bases. The CDR3 consists of 20 residues. V lost 4 bases to trimming and J lost 1 base; unmatched junction nucleotides: 10. CDR1 and CDR2 (germline): SGDLS, YYNGEE. The CDR3 region has the DNA TGTGCCAGCAGCCCAGGACTAGCGGGAGGAATTGCATCTGGGGCCAACGTCCTGACTTTC. Encoded protein: CASSPGLAGGIASGANVLTF.

V gene TRBV4-3 combines with J gene TRBJ1-5; D not certain. Germline V gene lookup returns CDR1 LGHNA and CDR2 YSLEER. Deletions cut 6 bases from V and 1 base from J, with 13 bases between. The CDR3 consists of 15 residues. As DNA, the CDR3 is TGCGCCAGCAGATTAGATCGAGAGAGCAATCAGCCCCAGCATTTT. This gives the protein CASRLDRESNQPQHF.

CDR3 coding DNA: TGTGCCTCTTCAGGAGGCCTATATAATTCACCCCTCCACTTT. It translates to CASSGGLYNSPLHF. The genes are TRBV6-5 and TRBJ1-6; no clear D gene. V gave up 11 bases and J gave up 4 bases, with 15 bases separating them. Germline CDR1 is MNHEY and CDR2 is SVGAGI. The CDR3 length is 14 residues.

The J gene is TRBJ1-2, the V gene TRBV6-6; D may be TRBD1 (6 bases). This CDR3 comprises 15 residues. CDR1 MNHNY and CDR2 SVGAGI come from the germline V gene (reference sequence). Trimming took 0 bases from V and 3 from J, leaving 11 bases between them. The CDR3, as DNA: TGTGCCAGCAGTTACTCGGGGGCGGTGGACTATGGCTACACCTTC. It encodes CASSYSGAVDYGYTF.

The chain has TRBV5-3 and TRBJ2-1; tentatively, D is TRBD2 (6 bases). TRBV5-3 is assigned to the ORF class and has an uncertain function. Trimming cost V 4 bases and J 1 base, with 27 bases left between them. This CDR3 comprises 20 residues. CDR3 in DNA: TGTGCCAGAAGCCCCTGGGGGGACGTAAGAGGCCCCTCGTCCTACAATGAGCAGTTCTTC. Translation gives CARSPWGDVRGPSSYNEQFF.

This chain connects TRBV15 to TRBJ1-2; 7 nucleotides match TRBD1. Germline V gives CDR1 LNHNV, CDR2 YYDKDF (reference sequence). The CDR3 sequence is 14 residues long. The V and J ends lost 0 bases and 8 bases, in that order; junction bases with no gene match: 6. The CDR3 loop reads CATSRDVTGEGYTF. The CDR3 DNA sequence: TGTGCCACCAGCAGAGATGTCACAGGGGAAGGCTACACCTTC.

The table lists this clone with a count of one. This CDR3 reads CASSSTGTYSNQPQHF. DNA for the CDR3: TGTGCCAGCAGTTCGACAGGGACCTATAGCAATCAGCCCCAGCATTTT. The V call is TRBV28, the J call TRBJ1-5; TRBD1 matches at 7 bases. With 4 bases clipped from V and 0 bases from J, the junction kept 6 bases outside the gene matches. CDR3 length equals 16 residues. CDR1 and CDR2 (germline): MDHEN, SYDVKM.

J is TRBJ1-2 and V is TRBV4-3; D might be TRBD1 (6 bases). Germline V lookup: CDR1 LGHNA, CDR2 YSLEER. V lost 4 bases and J 4 bases, leaving 10 bases between the germline ends. The CDR3 length is 13 residues. The CDR3 region has the DNA TGCGCCAGCAGCCGGGGGCTCAGCTATGGCTACACCTTC. It translates to CASSRGLSYGYTF.

J is TRBJ2-1 and V is TRBV2, with 10 positions matching TRBD1. Germline V gene lookup returns CDR1 SNHLY and CDR2 FYNNEI. V lost 3 bases, J lost 7 bases, and 6 bases stayed unmatched. The CDR3 runs 15 residues. The CDR3 region is CASSDWDRGSNEQFF. The CDR3 nucleotides are TGTGCCAGCAGTGACTGGGACAGGGGATCGAATGAGCAGTTCTTC.

The chain employs TRBV21-1 and TRBJ2-7; TRBD2, as called in the table, went unchecked against the DNA. TRBV21-1 is a pseudogene locus. This CDR3 spans 12 amino acids. The CDR3, as DNA: TGTGCCAGCAGCAAATCCCTCTACGAGCAGTACTTC. This encodes CASSKSLYEQYF.

This chain links TRBV5-4 with TRBJ2-7, with 9 bases matching TRBD1. With 4 bases clipped from V and 0 bases from J, the junction kept 8 bases outside the gene matches. The germline V gene has CDR1 SGHNT and CDR2 YYREEE (reference sequence). CDR3 size: 16 residues. The CDR3 spells CASSAGQGPSSYEQYF. CDR3 bases: TGTGCCAGCAGCGCCGGACAGGGGCCTAGCTCCTACGAGCAGTACTTC.

This clone was recorded only once. This chain joins TRBV11-2 and TRBJ2-3, with D maybe TRBD2 (5 bases). Germline values: CDR1 SGHAT, CDR2 FQNNGV. The ends were cut back, 3 bases at V and 2 bases at J, with 18 bases in the middle. This CDR3 has 17 residues. The CDR3 nucleotides read TGTGCCAGCAGCTTGGGCCTCTGGCGGGCGACCACAGATACGCAGTATTTT. This gives the protein CASSLGLWRATTDTQYF.

J is TRBJ1-5 and V is TRBV7-2; D is undetermined. The V gene's germline CDR1 is SGHTA and CDR2 FQGNSA. Trimming pared 1 base from V and 3 bases from J, leaving 7 bases between. This CDR3 has 14 residues. This CDR3 reads CASSLGRNNQPQHF. CDR3 DNA: TGTGCCAGCAGCTTAGGCAGGAACAATCAGCCCCAGCATTTT.

The chain couples TRBV7-2 to TRBJ1-1; D not certain. Germline values: CDR1 SGHTA, CDR2 FQGNSA. V gave up 6 bases and J gave up 1 base, with 15 bases separating them. This CDR3 has 15 residues. CDR3 in DNA: TGTGCCAGCAGACCCCTCTTGGGAGGGAACACTGAAGCTTTCTTT. Its protein is CASRPLLGGNTEAFF.

The chain is built from TRBV30 and TRBJ2-2; 8 nucleotides line up with TRBD1. V dropped 4 bases and J dropped 4; count of bases not matched to a gene: 8. This CDR3 region has 15 residues. In germline, CDR1 is GTSNPN, CDR2 SVGIG (reference sequence). CDR3 residues: CAWNLRTGSTGELFF. CDR3 DNA: TGTGCCTGGAACCTCCGGACAGGGAGCACCGGGGAGCTGTTTTTT.

The chain recombines TRBV11-3 with TRBJ2-1, with TRBD2 matching over 9 bases. The CDR3 length is 15 residues. The V segment lost 9 bases and the J segment 4 bases; nucleotides outside the gene matches: 10. Germline values: CDR1 SGHNT, CDR2 YENEEA. This chain's CDR3 is CASSKGLAGYNEQFF. The DNA for the CDR3 is TGTGCCAGTTCTAAGGGTCTAGCGGGGTACAATGAGCAGTTCTTC.

Only a few counts were recorded for this clone. The chain is built from TRBV4-3 and TRBJ2-6, with 11 bases identical to TRBD1. The trim removed 0 bases at V and 0 bases at J, leaving 7 bases unmatched. The CDR3 runs 20 residues. Germline CDR1 LGHNA, CDR2 YSLEER. The CDR3 bases are TGCGCCAGCAGCCAAGAAGGCGGGGGACAGGGGGGCTCTGGGGCCAACGTCCTGACTTTC. It is translated as CASSQEGGGQGGSGANVLTF.

Concerning this clone: The identical CDR3 is also encoded by other nucleotide sequences in the sample. The V gene is TRBV6-5, the J gene TRBJ1-4, with 10 nucleotides matching TRBD1. CDR1 and CDR2 from the germline V gene are MNHEY and SVGAGI. The CDR3 is 14 residues long. After removal of 6 bases from V and 5 bases from J, the junction contained 3 bases not matched to a gene. This CDR3 reads CASRLGQGNEKLFF. The CDR3 DNA reads TGTGCCAGCAGGCTGGGACAGGGGAATGAAAAACTGTTTTTT.